Listed here are 16 T cell receptor beta chains from one sample, sequenced in a study of blood T cell repertoires in COVID-19. Sequencing was performed with immunoSEQ multiplex PCR; in TCRdb, only in-frame clones are kept and a portion is missing. This sample has some 73,000 clones, with 80% to 90% found just once. The sequencing sample was made of peripheral blood. The receptors here all came from a man of 80 years or more with COVID-19, enrolled during active disease.

This sequence joins TRBV4-2 and TRBJ2-1, with TRBD1 matching over 8 bases. V lost 1 base, J lost 8 bases, and 4 bases stayed unmatched. The CDR3 runs 14 residues. CDR1 LGHNA and CDR2 YNFKEQ come from the germline V gene. The DNA for the CDR3 is TGTGCCAGCAGCCAAGTTCAGGGGGCCGATGAGCAGTTCTTC. Protein: CASSQVQGADEQFF.

The J gene is TRBJ2-3, the V gene TRBV12-1; TRBD2, the D gene given by the table, was not confirmed from the DNA. TRBV12-1 is reported as a pseudogene. The CDR3 is 18 amino acids. CDR3 coding DNA: TGTGCCAGCAGCGACAGGGGCGGGGGGGTGTCCGACACAGATACGCAGTATTTT. This translates into CASSDRGGGVSDTDTQYF.

This clone was seen just once. CDR3 sequence (DNA): TGTGCCAGCAGCTTGATGGTCGGTCACTCTGGAAACACCATATATTTT. Protein product: CASSLMVGHSGNTIYF. This sequence joins TRBV5-4 and TRBJ1-3; D uncertain. V was cut by 1 base and J by 0 bases, with 11 bases left in between. Germline CDR1 is SGHNT and CDR2 is YYREEE (reference sequence). The CDR3 totals 16 residues.

The chain carries TRBV9 and TRBJ1-5; 11 bases agree with TRBD1. The CDR3 is made up of 14 amino acids. V trimming: 3 bases; J trimming: 7 bases; junction bases outside the gene matches: 3. Germline-derived CDR1 and CDR2 are SGDLS and YYNGEE. CDR3 bases: TGTGCCAGCAGCGGCGGGACAGGGGGACAGCCCCAGCATTTT. It yields the protein CASSGGTGGQPQHF.

The chain has TRBV19 and TRBJ2-5; 7 bases agree with TRBD1. J gave up 3 bases and V 2 bases, and 3 bases lay outside the gene matches. Looked up from germline, CDR1 is LNHDA and CDR2 is SQIVND (reference sequence). CDR3 length: 14 residues. The CDR3 reads CASSIRGGKETQYF. CDR3 nucleotides: TGTGCCAGTAGTATAAGAGGGGGCAAAGAGACCCAGTACTTC.

This clone is a singleton in its sample. V gene TRBV24-1 combines with J gene TRBJ2-2; the match to TRBD1 covers 7 bases. The CDR3 has 15 residues. The germline CDR1 and CDR2 sequences are KGHDR and SFDVKD. Germline trimming cut 2 bases from V and 6 bases from J; bases unmatched to any gene: 5. This chain's CDR3 is CATSDSTGLPGELFF. CDR3 sequence (DNA): TGTGCCACCAGTGATTCGACAGGGTTGCCCGGGGAGCTGTTTTTT.

This chain connects TRBV19 to TRBJ2-3; 9 bases align to TRBD1. In germline, CDR1 is LNHDA, CDR2 SQIVND (reference sequence). The junction had 3 bases not matched to a gene; V was cut back by 2 bases and J by 0 bases. The CDR3 is made up of 16 amino acids. The CDR3 DNA sequence: TGTGCCAGTAGTATAAAGGGACAGGGCAGCACAGATACGCAGTATTTT. Its translation is CASSIKGQGSTDTQYF.

The rearrangement links TRBV7-8 to TRBJ1-2; 10 bases match TRBD1. This CDR3 has 16 residues. Trimming took 0 bases from V and 2 from J; bases not matched to a gene: 3. Germline CDR1 reads SGHVS; CDR2 reads FQNEAQ. CDR3 residues: CASSLALGQGNYGYTF. CDR3 coding DNA: TGTGCCAGCAGCTTAGCGTTGGGACAGGGGAACTATGGCTACACCTTC.

The chain couples TRBV6-5 to TRBJ2-5; tentative D call: TRBD1 (6 bases). There are 13 residues in the CDR3. The germline V gene encodes CDR1 MNHEY and CDR2 SVGAGI. The ends were cut back, 10 bases at V and 8 bases at J, with 20 bases in the middle. CDR3 DNA: TGTGCCACACGGACAGACGGCAGAGGTACCCAGTACTTC. Its translation is CATRTDGRGTQYF.

The chain links TRBV6-5 to TRBJ2-1, with 7 positions matching TRBD1. The CDR3 has 14 residues. Germline-derived CDR1 and CDR2 are MNHEY and SVGAGI. After removal of 6 bases from V and 4 bases from J, the junction contained 6 bases not matched to a gene. The CDR3 sequence is CASRPRTGYNEQFF. CDR3 nucleotides: TGTGCCAGCAGGCCTCGGACAGGTTACAATGAGCAGTTCTTC.

This sequence joins TRBV3-1 (or the pseudogene TRBV3-2) and TRBJ2-6, with D possibly matching TRBD1 (6 bases). Germline V lookup: CDR1 LGHDT, CDR2 YNNKEL (reference sequence). The CDR3 consists of 16 residues. Between the trimmed V and J ends, which lost 4 bases and 3 bases, there was a span of 13 bases. The CDR3 nucleotides read TGTGCCAGCAGCCCTATCAGGGGTTTTGGGGCCAACGTCCTGACTTTC. Protein sequence: CASSPIRGFGANVLTF.

The CDR3 DNA sequence: TGTGCCAGCAGCCCCCGCGAGGCCTACAATGAGCAGTTCTTC. Its protein is CASSPREAYNEQFF. The rearrangement joins TRBV7-2 to TRBJ2-1, with no clear D. Germline CDR1 reads SGHTA; CDR2 reads FQGNSA. CDR3 length: 14 amino acids. V was pared by 5 bases and J by 2 bases, with 10 bases between.

This chain uses TRBV2 with TRBJ1-5, with a possible D match to TRBD1 (6 bases). The CDR3 totals 15 residues. V shed 6 bases and J shed 7 bases, with 19 bases lying between them. Germline loops: CDR1 SNHLY, CDR2 FYNNEI. The chain's CDR3 is CASRLRDTSRQPQHF. DNA of the CDR3: TGTGCCAGCAGGCTTCGGGACACATCAAGGCAGCCCCAGCATTTT. The full variable domain, completed using reference TRBV2 and TRBJ1-5, is EPEVTQTPSHQVTQMGQEVILRCVPISNHLYFYWYRQILGQKVEFLVSFYNNEISEKSEIFDDQFSVERPDGSNFTLKIRSTKLEDSAMYFCASRLRDTSRQPQHFGDGTRLSIL.

This chain links TRBV12-3 or TRBV12-4 with TRBJ2-2, with a weak D call TRBD1 (5 bases). V dropped 2 bases and J dropped 6 bases, with 7 bases sitting between them. The CDR3 sequence is 13 residues long. CDR3 protein: CASSLKGAGELFF. CDR3 bases: TGTGCCAGCAGTTTAAAAGGGGCCGGGGAGCTGTTTTTT.

This clone was seen a few times. The chain couples TRBV24-1 to TRBJ1-4, with TRBD1 as a possible D gene (5 bases). CDR3 size: 15 residues. The germline CDR1 and CDR2 sequences are KGHDR and SFDVKD. The ends were cut back, 5 bases at V and 0 bases at J, with 9 bases in the middle. CDR3 sequence (DNA): TGTGCCACCAGTGCGGCCAGGGCAACTAATGAAAAACTGTTTTTT. Translating gives CATSAARATNEKLFF.

The chain joins TRBV7-9 to TRBJ2-3, with a tentative D call TRBD2 (5 bases). The CDR3 has 14 residues. Germline CDR1 and CDR2: SEHNR and FQNEAQ (reference sequence). V shed 1 base and J shed 7 bases, with 12 bases lying between them. The chain's CDR3 is CASSLETRVNTQYF. The CDR3 DNA sequence: TGTGCCAGCAGCTTAGAAACGAGGGTGAATACGCAGTATTTT.